One sample yielded the 11 T cell receptor beta chains listed below, sequenced in a study of shared clonotypes between healthy human individuals. Naive CD8 cells, CD45RO-negative and positively selected for CCR7, excluded terminally differentiated effector memory CD45RA+ cells. Measured with immunoSEQ multiplex PCR; TCRdb has only the in-frame clones, and not every one. The sample holds about 2.1 million clones; approximately 94% are singletons and the top ten take about 1.8%. The sequenced material came from naive CD8+ T cells from PBMCs. These TCRs come from a man between 18 and 35 years old in good health. Some clones in this sample may be carry-over from other donors' samples.

The chain employs TRBV19 and TRBJ1-2; D is unresolved. Trimming took off 7 bases at V and 0 bases at J, with 6 bases between the two ends. The germline V gene has CDR1 LNHDA and CDR2 SQIVND (reference sequence). The CDR3 covers 12 residues. Here the CDR3 reads CASTATNYGYTF. The CDR3 nucleotides are TGTGCCAGTACCGCAACTAACTATGGCTACACCTTC. Together with reference TRBV19 and TRBJ1-2, the CDR3 gives the full variable domain: DGGITQSPKYLFRKEGQNVTLSCEQNLNHDAMYWYRQDPGQGLRLIYYSQIVNDFQKGDIAEGYSVSREKKESFPLTVTSAQKNPTAFYLCASTATNYGYTFGSGTRLTVV.

The chain has TRBV6-1 and TRBJ1-1; TRBD1 matches 9 bases. The CDR3 is made up of 14 amino acids. Germline V gene lookup returns CDR1 MNHNS and CDR2 SASEGT. With 4 bases clipped from V and 7 bases from J, the junction kept 7 bases outside the gene matches. Here the CDR3 DNA reads TGTGCCAGCAGTGTCCGGGACAGGGCGGGTGAAGCTTTCTTT. Amino acids: CASSVRDRAGEAFF.

V is TRBV5-1 and J is TRBJ1-2; the D is unclear. CDR1 and CDR2 (germline): SGHRS, YFSETQ. This CDR3 is 14 amino acids long. The V end was cut by 0 bases, the J end by 6 bases, with 12 bases between. In DNA form, the CDR3 reads TGCGCCAGCAGCTTGGCGGGAGGTCTCCATGGCTACACCTTC. Translation gives CASSLAGGLHGYTF.

In the case of this clone: Additional DNA sequences in this sample encode the identical CDR3. The chain combines TRBV19 with TRBJ2-7; weak D call: TRBD2 (6 bases). Looked up from germline, CDR1 is LNHDA and CDR2 is SQIVND (reference sequence). Between the trimmed V and J ends, which lost 3 bases and 4 bases, there was a span of 7 bases. The CDR3 has 12 amino acids. The CDR3 loop is CASSMAGYEQYF. For the CDR3, the DNA is TGTGCCAGTAGTATGGCGGGATACGAGCAGTACTTC.

The CDR3 DNA is TGTGCCAGCAGTTTATTTTCTCGGGCCTACAATGAGCAGTTCTTC. This gives the protein CASSLFSRAYNEQFF. The chain has TRBV27 and TRBJ2-1; D unclear. CDR1 and CDR2 from the germline V gene are MNHEY and SMNVEV (reference sequence). The CDR3 has 15 residues. The V end lost 1 base, the J end lost 2 bases, and 9 bases lay between the germline ends.

In DNA, the CDR3 is TGTGCCAGCAGAACAGCGTATGGCTACACCTTC. Protein product: CASRTAYGYTF. The genes are TRBV11-2 and TRBJ1-2; D uncertain. The CDR3 loop spans 11 amino acids. The V gene lost 6 bases and the J gene lost 5 bases, with 7 bases spanning the gap. The germline V gene encodes CDR1 SGHAT and CDR2 FQNNGV.

This clone turned up a few times. The same CDR3 also results from other DNA sequences found in this sample. This CDR3 is CASSMGTEAFF. The CDR3 coding sequence is TGTGCCAGTAGTATGGGCACTGAAGCTTTCTTT. This chain links TRBV19 with TRBJ1-1; D unresolved. Germline CDR1 and CDR2: LNHDA and SQIVND (reference sequence). Trimming took off 3 bases at V and 4 bases at J, with 3 bases between the two ends. This CDR3 contains 11 residues. Filled out from reference TRBV19 and TRBJ1-1, the complete variable domain reads DGGITQSPKYLFRKEGQNVTLSCEQNLNHDAMYWYRQDPGQGLRLIYYSQIVNDFQKGDIAEGYSVSREKKESFPLTVTSAQKNPTAFYLCASSMGTEAFFGQGTRLTVV.

The V gene is TRBV19, the J gene TRBJ2-2; weak D call: TRBD1 (6 bases). The V gene lost 7 bases and the J gene lost 4 bases, with 13 bases spanning the gap. CDR3 length: 14 amino acids. The germline gives CDR1 LNHDA, CDR2 SQIVND (reference sequence). CDR3 nucleotides: TGTGCCAGTACTCCAGGGGTTTTCACCGGGGAGCTGTTTTTT. As protein: CASTPGVFTGELFF.

This clone was seen only once. The V and J genes are TRBV18 and TRBJ1-4, with D perhaps matching TRBD1 (6 bases). The CDR3 is 14 amino acids. Trimming shortened V by 3 bases and J by 5 bases, and 10 bases separated the two germline ends. The germline V gene encodes CDR1 KGHSH and CDR2 LQKENI. The CDR3 is CASSPGQPNEKLFF. The CDR3 DNA reads TGTGCCAGCTCACCGGGACAACCAAATGAAAAACTGTTTTTT.

The genes are TRBV7-9 and TRBJ2-1; TRBD2 is a possible D gene (6 bases). CDR3 length equals 14 residues. Trimming took 3 bases from V and 3 from J, leaving 9 bases between them. Germline V lookup: CDR1 SEHNR, CDR2 FQNEAQ (reference sequence). For the CDR3, the DNA is TGTGCCAGCAGCTTCTCGCGGGACTACAATGAGCAGTTCTTC. Its translation: CASSFSRDYNEQFF. The whole variable domain, remainder taken from reference TRBV7-9 and TRBJ2-1, is DTGVSQNPRHKITKRGQNVTFRCDPISEHNRLYWYRQTLGQGPEFLTYFQNEAQLEKSRLLSDRFSAERPKGSFSTLEIQRTEQGDSAMYLCASSFSRDYNEQFFGPGTRLTVL.

The rearrangement links TRBV27 to TRBJ1-4; D call uncertain. Germline V gene lookup returns CDR1 MNHEY and CDR2 SMNVEV (reference sequence). The CDR3 has 12 residues. With 6 bases removed from V and 4 bases from J, the gap between germline ends came to 6 bases. CDR3 coding DNA: TGTGCCAGCAGCCAGCTTAATGAAAAACTGTTTTTT. Translated, it gives CASSQLNEKLFF.